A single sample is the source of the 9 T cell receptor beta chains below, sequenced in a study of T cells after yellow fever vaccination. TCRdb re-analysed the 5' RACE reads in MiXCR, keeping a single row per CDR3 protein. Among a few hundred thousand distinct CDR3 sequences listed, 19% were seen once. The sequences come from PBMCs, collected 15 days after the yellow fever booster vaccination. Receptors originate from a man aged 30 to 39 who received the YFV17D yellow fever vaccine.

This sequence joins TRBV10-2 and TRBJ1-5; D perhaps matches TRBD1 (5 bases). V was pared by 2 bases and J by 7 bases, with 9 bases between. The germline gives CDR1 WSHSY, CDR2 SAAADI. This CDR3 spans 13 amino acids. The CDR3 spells CASSEGGGQPQHF. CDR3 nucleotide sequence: TGCGCCAGCAGTGAGGGGGGGGGACAGCCCCAGCATTTT.

CDR3 protein: CATSPEGQGFSEQFF. The CDR3 DNA is TGTGCCACCAGCCCAGAGGGACAGGGCTTTTCTGAGCAGTTCTTC. The chain uses TRBV15 and TRBJ2-1; TRBD1 agrees at 9 bases. Germline values: CDR1 LNHNV, CDR2 YYDKDF (reference sequence). CDR3 length: 15 amino acids. V was pared by 5 bases and J by 9 bases, with 11 bases of the junction left unmatched.

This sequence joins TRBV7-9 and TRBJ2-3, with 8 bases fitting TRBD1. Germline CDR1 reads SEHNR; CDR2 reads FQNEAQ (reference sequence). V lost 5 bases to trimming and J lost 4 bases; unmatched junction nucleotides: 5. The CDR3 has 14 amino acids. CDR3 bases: TGTGCCAGCAGCGGACAGGGCGCCTCAGATACGCAGTATTTT. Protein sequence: CASSGQGASDTQYF.

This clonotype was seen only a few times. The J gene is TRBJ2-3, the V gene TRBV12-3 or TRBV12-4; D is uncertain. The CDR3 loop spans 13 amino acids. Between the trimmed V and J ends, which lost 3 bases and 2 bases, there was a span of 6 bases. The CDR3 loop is CASSFLDTDTQYF. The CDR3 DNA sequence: TGTGCCAGCAGTTTCTTGGACACAGATACGCAGTATTTT.

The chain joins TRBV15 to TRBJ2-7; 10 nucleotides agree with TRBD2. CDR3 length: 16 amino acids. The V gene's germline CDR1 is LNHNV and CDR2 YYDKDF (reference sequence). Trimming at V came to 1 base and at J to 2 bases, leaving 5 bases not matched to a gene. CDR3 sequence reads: CATSRGGLAEPYEQYF. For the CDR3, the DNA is TGTGCCACCAGCAGAGGAGGACTAGCGGAACCCTACGAGCAGTACTTC.

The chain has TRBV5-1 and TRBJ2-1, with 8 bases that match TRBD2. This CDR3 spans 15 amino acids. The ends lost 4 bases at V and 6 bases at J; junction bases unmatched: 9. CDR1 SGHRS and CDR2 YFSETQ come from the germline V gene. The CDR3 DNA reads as TGCGCCAGCAGCCAAAGGACGGGAGGGGCCAATGAGCAGTTCTTC. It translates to CASSQRTGGANEQFF.

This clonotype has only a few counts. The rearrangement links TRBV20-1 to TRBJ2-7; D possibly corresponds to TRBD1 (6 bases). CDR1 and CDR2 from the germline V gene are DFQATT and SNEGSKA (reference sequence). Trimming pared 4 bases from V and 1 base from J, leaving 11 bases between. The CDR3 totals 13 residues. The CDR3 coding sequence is TGCAGTGCTACGGGACAAGAATCCTACGAGCAGTACTTC. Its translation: CSATGQESYEQYF.

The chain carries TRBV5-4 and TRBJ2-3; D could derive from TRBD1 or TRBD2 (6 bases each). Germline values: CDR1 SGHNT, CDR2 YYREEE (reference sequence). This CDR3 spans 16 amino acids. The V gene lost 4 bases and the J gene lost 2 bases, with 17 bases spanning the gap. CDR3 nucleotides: TGTGCCAGCAGCGGAGGGGGGCAGGCGAACACAGATACGCAGTATTTT. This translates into CASSGGGQANTDTQYF.

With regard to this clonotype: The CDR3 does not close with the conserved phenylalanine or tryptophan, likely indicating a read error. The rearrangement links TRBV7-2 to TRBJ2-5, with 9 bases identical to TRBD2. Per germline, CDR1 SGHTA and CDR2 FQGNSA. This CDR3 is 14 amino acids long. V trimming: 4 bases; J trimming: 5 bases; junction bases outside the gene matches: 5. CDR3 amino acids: CASSSQAGGETQYL. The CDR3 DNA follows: TGTGCCAGCAGCTCCCAAGCGGGAGGTGAGACCCAGTACTTG.